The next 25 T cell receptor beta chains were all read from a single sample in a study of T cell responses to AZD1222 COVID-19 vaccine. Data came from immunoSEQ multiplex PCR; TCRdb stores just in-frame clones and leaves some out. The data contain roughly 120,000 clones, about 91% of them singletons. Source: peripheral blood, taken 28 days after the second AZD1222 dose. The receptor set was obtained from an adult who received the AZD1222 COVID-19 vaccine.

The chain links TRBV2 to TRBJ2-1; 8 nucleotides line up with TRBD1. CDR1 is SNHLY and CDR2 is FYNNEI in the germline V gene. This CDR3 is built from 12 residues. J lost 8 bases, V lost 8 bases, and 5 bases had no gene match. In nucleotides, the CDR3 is TGTGCCAGCGAACAGGGGGTGCATGAGCAGTTCTTC. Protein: CASEQGVHEQFF.

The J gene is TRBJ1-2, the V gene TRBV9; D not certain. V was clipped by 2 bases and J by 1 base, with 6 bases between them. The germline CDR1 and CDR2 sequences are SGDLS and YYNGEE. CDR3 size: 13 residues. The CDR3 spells CASSVEGNYGYTF. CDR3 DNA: TGTGCCAGCAGCGTCGAGGGTAACTATGGCTACACCTTC.

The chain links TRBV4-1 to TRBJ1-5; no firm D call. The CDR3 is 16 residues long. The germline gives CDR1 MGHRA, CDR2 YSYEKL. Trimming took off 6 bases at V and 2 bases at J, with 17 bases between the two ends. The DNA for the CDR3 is TGCGCCAGCAGTGATCAACAGAACTTGGGCAATCAGCCCCAGCATTTT. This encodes CASSDQQNLGNQPQHF.

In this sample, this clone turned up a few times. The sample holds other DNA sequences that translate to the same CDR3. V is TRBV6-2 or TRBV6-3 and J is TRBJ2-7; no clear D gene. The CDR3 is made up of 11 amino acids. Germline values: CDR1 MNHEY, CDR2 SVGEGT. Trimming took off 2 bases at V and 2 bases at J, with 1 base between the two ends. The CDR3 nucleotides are TGTGCCAGCAGTTACACCTACGAGCAGTACTTC. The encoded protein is CASSYTYEQYF.

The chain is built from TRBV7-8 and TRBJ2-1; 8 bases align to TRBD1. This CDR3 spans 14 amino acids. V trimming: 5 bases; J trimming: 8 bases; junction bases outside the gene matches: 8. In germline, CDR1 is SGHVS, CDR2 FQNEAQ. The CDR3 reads CASSPTGGNYEQFF. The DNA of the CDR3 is TGTGCCAGCAGCCCCACAGGGGGAAACTATGAGCAGTTCTTC. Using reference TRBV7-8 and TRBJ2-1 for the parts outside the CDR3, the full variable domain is GAGVSQSPRYKVAKRGQDVALRCDPISGHVSLFWYQQALGQGPEFLTYFQNEAQLDKSGLPSDRFFAERPEGSVSTLKIQRTQQEDSAVYLCASSPTGGNYEQFFGPGTRLTVL.

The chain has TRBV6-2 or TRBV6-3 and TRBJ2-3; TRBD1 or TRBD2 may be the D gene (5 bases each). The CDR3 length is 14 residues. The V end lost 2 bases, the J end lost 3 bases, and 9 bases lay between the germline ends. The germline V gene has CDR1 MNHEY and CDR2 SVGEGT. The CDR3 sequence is CASSYEGPTDTQYF. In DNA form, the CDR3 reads TGTGCCAGCAGTTACGAGGGGCCGACAGATACGCAGTATTTT.

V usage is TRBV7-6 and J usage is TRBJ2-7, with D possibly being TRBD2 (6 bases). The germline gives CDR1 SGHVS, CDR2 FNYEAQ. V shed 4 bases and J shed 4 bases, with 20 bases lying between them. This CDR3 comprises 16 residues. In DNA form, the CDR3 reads TGTGCCAGCAGCTCAGGGACTTCCTCTAGGATATACGAGCAGTACTTC. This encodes CASSSGTSSRIYEQYF.

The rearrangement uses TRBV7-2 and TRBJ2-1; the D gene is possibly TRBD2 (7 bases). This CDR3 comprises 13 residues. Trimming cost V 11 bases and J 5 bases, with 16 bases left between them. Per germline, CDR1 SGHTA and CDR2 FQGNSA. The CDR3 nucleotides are TGTGCCGGAGGGGGAGGGTATAACAATGAGCAGTTCTTC. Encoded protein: CAGGGGYNNEQFF.

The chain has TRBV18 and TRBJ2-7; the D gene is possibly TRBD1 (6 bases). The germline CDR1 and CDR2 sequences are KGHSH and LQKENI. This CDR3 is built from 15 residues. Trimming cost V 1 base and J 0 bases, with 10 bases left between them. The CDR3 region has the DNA TGTGCCAGCTCACCACAGGGGGATAGCTCCTACGAGCAGTACTTC. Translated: CASSPQGDSSYEQYF.

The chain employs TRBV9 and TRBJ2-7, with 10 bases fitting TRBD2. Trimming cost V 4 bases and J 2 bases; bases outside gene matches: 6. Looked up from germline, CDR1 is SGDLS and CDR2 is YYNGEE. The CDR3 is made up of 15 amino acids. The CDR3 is CASSSGTSGAYEQYF. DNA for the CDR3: TGTGCCAGCAGCTCAGGAACTAGCGGGGCCTACGAGCAGTACTTC.

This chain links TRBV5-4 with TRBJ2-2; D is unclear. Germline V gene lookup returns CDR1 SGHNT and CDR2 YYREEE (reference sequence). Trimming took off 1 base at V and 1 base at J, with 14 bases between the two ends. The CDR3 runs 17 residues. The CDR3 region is CASSLTARGRNTGELFF. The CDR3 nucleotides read TGTGCCAGCAGCTTGACGGCCCGCGGCAGGAACACCGGGGAGCTGTTTTTT. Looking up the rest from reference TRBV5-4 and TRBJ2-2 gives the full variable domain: ETGVTQSPTHLIKTRGQQVTLRCSSQSGHNTVSWYQQALGQGPQFIFQYYREEENGRGNFPPRFSGLQFPNYSSELNVNALELDDSALYLCASSLTARGRNTGELFFGEGSRLTVL.

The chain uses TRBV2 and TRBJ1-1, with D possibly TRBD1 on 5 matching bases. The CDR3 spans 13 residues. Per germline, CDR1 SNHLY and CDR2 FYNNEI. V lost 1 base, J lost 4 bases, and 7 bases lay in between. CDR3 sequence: CASSEGQGTEAFF. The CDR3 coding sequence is TGTGCCAGCAGTGAAGGGCAGGGCACTGAAGCTTTCTTT.

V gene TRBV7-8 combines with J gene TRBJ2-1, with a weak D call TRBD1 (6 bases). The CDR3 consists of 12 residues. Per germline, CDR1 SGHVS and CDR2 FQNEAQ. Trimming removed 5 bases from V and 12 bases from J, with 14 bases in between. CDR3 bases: TGTGCCAGCAGCCCAGAAGGGACAACGCAGTTCTTC. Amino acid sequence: CASSPEGTTQFF.

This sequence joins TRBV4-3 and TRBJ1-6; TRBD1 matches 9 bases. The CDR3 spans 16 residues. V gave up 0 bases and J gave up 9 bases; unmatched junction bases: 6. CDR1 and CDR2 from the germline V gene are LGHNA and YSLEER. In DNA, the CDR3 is TGCGCCAGCAGCCAAGATACCGGGACAGGGCTTTCACCCCTCCACTTT. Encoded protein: CASSQDTGTGLSPLHF.

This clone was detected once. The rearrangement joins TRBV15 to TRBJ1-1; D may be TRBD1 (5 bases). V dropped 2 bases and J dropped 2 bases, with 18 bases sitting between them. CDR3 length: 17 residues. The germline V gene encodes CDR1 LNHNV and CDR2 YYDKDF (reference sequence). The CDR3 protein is CATSRSFGGEGNTEAFF. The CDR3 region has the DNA TGTGCCACCAGCAGAAGTTTCGGGGGGGAGGGAAACACTGAAGCTTTCTTT.

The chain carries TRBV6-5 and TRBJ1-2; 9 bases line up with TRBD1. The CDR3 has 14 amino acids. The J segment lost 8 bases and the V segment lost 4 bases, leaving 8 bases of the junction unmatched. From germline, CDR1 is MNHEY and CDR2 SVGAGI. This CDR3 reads CASSFLQGTGGYTF. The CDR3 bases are TGTGCCAGCAGTTTTTTACAGGGGACAGGGGGCTACACCTTC.

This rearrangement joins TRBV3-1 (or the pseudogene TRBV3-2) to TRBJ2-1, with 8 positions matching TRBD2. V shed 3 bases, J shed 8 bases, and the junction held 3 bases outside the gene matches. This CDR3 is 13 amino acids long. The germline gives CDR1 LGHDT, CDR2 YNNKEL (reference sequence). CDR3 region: CASSQSGGDEQFF. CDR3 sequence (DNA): TGTGCCAGCAGCCAGAGCGGGGGAGATGAGCAGTTCTTC.

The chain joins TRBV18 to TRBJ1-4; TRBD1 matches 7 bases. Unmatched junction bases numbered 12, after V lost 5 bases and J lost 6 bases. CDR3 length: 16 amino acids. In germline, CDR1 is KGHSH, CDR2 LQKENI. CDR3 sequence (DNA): TGTGCCAGCTCAACAAATTCAGGGGGAGGCGATGAAAAACTGTTTTTT. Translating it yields CASSTNSGGGDEKLFF.

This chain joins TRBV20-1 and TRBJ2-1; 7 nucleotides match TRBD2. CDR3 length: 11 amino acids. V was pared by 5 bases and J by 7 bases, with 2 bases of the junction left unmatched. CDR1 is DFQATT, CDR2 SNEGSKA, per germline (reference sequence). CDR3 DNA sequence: TGCAGTGCTGGGGAGGGAAATGAGCAGTTCTTC. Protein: CSAGEGNEQFF.

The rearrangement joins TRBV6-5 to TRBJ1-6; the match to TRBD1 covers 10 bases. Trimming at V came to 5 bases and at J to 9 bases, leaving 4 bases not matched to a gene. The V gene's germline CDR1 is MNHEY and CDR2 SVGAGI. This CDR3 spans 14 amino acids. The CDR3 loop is CASSPGTGVSPLHF. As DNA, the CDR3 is TGTGCCAGCAGTCCTGGGACAGGGGTTTCACCCCTCCACTTT.

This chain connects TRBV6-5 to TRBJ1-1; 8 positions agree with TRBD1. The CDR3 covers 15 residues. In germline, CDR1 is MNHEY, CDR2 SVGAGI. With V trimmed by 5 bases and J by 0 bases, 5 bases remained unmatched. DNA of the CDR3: TGTGCCAGCAGTCGACAGGGGAACATGAACACTGAAGCTTTCTTT. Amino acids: CASSRQGNMNTEAFF.

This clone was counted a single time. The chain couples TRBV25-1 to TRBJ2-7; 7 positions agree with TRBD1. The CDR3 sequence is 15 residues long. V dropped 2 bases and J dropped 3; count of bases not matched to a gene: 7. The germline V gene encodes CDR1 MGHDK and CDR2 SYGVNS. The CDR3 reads CASSEKGAGGYEQYF. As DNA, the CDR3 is TGTGCCAGCAGTGAAAAGGGGGCAGGAGGCTACGAGCAGTACTTC.

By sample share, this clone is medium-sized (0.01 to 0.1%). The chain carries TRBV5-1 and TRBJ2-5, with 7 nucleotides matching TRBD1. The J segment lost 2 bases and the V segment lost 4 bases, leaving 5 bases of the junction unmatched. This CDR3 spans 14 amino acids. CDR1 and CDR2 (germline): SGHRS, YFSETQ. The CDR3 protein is CASSPWTGQETQYF. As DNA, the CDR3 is TGCGCCAGCAGCCCCTGGACAGGACAAGAGACCCAGTACTTC.

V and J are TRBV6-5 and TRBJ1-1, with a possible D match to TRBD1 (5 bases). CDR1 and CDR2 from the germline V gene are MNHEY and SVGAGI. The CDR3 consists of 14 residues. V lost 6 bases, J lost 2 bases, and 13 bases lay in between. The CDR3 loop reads CASSGPGGNTEAFF. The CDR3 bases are TGTGCCAGCAGCGGACCGGGGGGTAACACTGAAGCTTTCTTT.

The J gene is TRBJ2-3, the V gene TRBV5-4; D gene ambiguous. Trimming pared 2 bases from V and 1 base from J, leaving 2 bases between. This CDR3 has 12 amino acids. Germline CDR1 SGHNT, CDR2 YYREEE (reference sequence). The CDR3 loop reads CASSFRTDTQYF. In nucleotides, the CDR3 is TGTGCCAGCAGCTTCCGCACAGATACGCAGTATTTT.